What follows are 19 T cell receptor beta chains derived from one specimen sequenced in a study of T cells in localized non-small cell lung cancer. Clones were read by immunoSEQ multiplex PCR, and TCRdb kept only the in-frame ones, dropping some. Altogether 35,000 to 45,000 clones are present, 90% to 95% being singletons, with the ten largest covering approximately 6.9%. The sequencing used peripheral blood, collected before any cancer treatment. These receptors all come from a female donor over 55 with stage I lung adenocarcinoma.

This rearrangement joins TRBV7-9 to TRBJ1-2, with D unresolved. V was clipped by 1 base and J by 8 bases, with 11 bases between them. The germline gives CDR1 SEHNR, CDR2 FQNEAQ (reference sequence). CDR3 length: 13 amino acids. The CDR3 sequence: CASSLDTAGGYTF. In DNA form, the CDR3 reads TGTGCCAGCAGCTTAGACACGGCTGGCGGCTACACCTTC.

The chain links TRBV10-3 to TRBJ1-2; TRBD1 is a possible D gene (5 bases). This CDR3 has 12 amino acids. Germline CDR1 reads ENHRY; CDR2 reads SYGVKD. Trimming cost V 11 bases and J 3 bases, with 13 bases left between them. The CDR3 region is CAGRGGDYGYTF. Written as DNA, the CDR3 is TGTGCCGGCCGTGGAGGGGACTATGGCTACACCTTC.

The chain employs TRBV5-1 and TRBJ1-1; D not resolved. Trimming pared 4 bases from V and 7 bases from J, leaving 20 bases between. This CDR3 has 15 residues. Germline V gene lookup returns CDR1 SGHRS and CDR2 YFSETQ. The CDR3: CASSPPLQTAGEAFF. The CDR3 nucleotides read TGCGCCAGCAGCCCTCCACTACAGACGGCGGGTGAAGCTTTCTTT. Full variable domain (outside the CDR3, taken from reference TRBV5-1 and TRBJ1-1): KAGVTQTPRYLIKTRGQQVTLSCSPISGHRSVSWYQQTPGQGLQFLFEYFSETQRNKGNFPGRFSGRQFSNSRSEMNVSTLELGDSALYLCASSPPLQTAGEAFFGQGTRLTVV.

In its sample, this clone was seen once. CDR3 region: CASRSGTGVSNQPQHF. The CDR3 DNA reads as TGTGCCAGCAGGTCCGGGACAGGGGTTAGCAATCAGCCCCAGCATTTT. J is TRBJ1-5 and V is TRBV6-6, with TRBD1 matching 10 bases. Germline CDR1 reads MNHNY; CDR2 reads SVGAGI (reference sequence). The CDR3 sequence is 16 residues long. V shed 6 bases, J shed 0 bases, and the junction held 5 bases outside the gene matches.

The chain couples TRBV2 to TRBJ1-1, with D possibly TRBD1 on 6 matching bases. The germline V gene encodes CDR1 SNHLY and CDR2 FYNNEI. V was cut by 5 bases and J by 1 base, with 8 bases left in between. This CDR3 region has 13 residues. The CDR3 DNA reads as TGTGCCAGCAGTTGGGGACAGAACACTGAAGCTTTCTTT. Protein product: CASSWGQNTEAFF.

V gene TRBV6-5 combines with J gene TRBJ2-2, with 7 nucleotides matching TRBD1. The CDR3 extends over 14 amino acids. CDR1 is MNHEY, CDR2 SVGAGI, per germline. With 3 bases clipped from V and 7 bases from J, the junction kept 5 bases outside the gene matches. In nucleotides, the CDR3 is TGTGCCAGCAGTTATCTACAGGGGCGCGGGGAGCTGTTTTTT. Its translation: CASSYLQGRGELFF.

The J gene is TRBJ1-2, the V gene TRBV19; unclear D gene. Between the trimmed V and J ends, which lost 9 bases and 4 bases, there was a span of 9 bases. Germline loops: CDR1 LNHDA, CDR2 SQIVND (reference sequence). This CDR3 is built from 11 residues. The CDR3 loop is CASLDRYGYTF. CDR3 coding DNA: TGTGCCAGCCTGGACCGCTATGGCTACACCTTC.

V and J are TRBV19 and TRBJ1-2; 7 positions match TRBD1. The germline V gene has CDR1 LNHDA and CDR2 SQIVND (reference sequence). J gave up 4 bases and V 7 bases, and 9 bases lay outside the gene matches. CDR3 length: 14 amino acids. The CDR3 sequence: CASTTGQDFYGYTF. The CDR3 DNA reads TGTGCCAGTACCACCGGACAGGACTTCTATGGCTACACCTTC.

V is TRBV11-2 and J is TRBJ2-1, with a tentative D call TRBD2 (7 bases). V lost 8 bases, J lost 6 bases, and 20 bases lay in between. The germline gives CDR1 SGHAT, CDR2 FQNNGV. This CDR3 comprises 15 residues. The CDR3 reads CASREIKGGPNEQFF. The CDR3 bases are TGTGCCAGCCGGGAAATTAAGGGGGGGCCCAATGAGCAGTTCTTC.

The chain couples TRBV28 to TRBJ1-1, with a weak D call TRBD1 (5 bases). Trimming removed 8 bases at V and 8 bases at J, with 21 bases between. Germline CDR1 is MDHEN and CDR2 is SYDVKM. The CDR3 spans 14 residues. CDR3 in DNA: TGTGCCAGCCGCCCCCACAGGCAACATTCAGAAGCTTTCTTT. The encoded protein is CASRPHRQHSEAFF.

This clone appeared once. The genes are TRBV2 and TRBJ2-5; D call uncertain. This CDR3 is built from 14 residues. The germline V gene encodes CDR1 SNHLY and CDR2 FYNNEI. The ends were cut back, 6 bases at V and 2 bases at J, with 13 bases in the middle. CDR3 in amino acids: CASRASTTQETQYF. Here the CDR3 DNA reads TGTGCCAGCAGAGCCTCAACGACTCAAGAGACCCAGTACTTC.

This chain uses TRBV27 with TRBJ1-1; D perhaps matches TRBD1 (5 bases). Germline loops: CDR1 MNHEY, CDR2 SMNVEV (reference sequence). V was clipped by 6 bases and J by 2 bases, with 10 bases between them. This CDR3 is 13 amino acids long. CDR3 protein: CASRQESNTEAFF. In DNA form, the CDR3 reads TGTGCCAGCAGACAGGAATCAAACACTGAAGCTTTCTTT.

The chain employs TRBV9 and TRBJ2-5; D is unresolved. The germline gives CDR1 SGDLS, CDR2 YYNGEE. The CDR3 loop spans 12 amino acids. V shed 0 bases and J shed 5 bases, with 5 bases lying between them. The CDR3 loop is CASSVVGETQYF. The CDR3 DNA follows: TGTGCCAGCAGCGTAGTGGGGGAGACCCAGTACTTC.

The chain carries TRBV19 and TRBJ2-2; D not certain. CDR3 size: 13 residues. Trimming shortened V by 7 bases and J by 6 bases, and 12 bases separated the two germline ends. The germline V gene encodes CDR1 LNHDA and CDR2 SQIVND (reference sequence). CDR3 residues: CASNPHWAGELFF. The CDR3 DNA reads as TGTGCCAGTAACCCGCATTGGGCCGGGGAGCTGTTTTTT. The variable domain in full, completed from reference TRBV19 and TRBJ2-2, reads DGGITQSPKYLFRKEGQNVTLSCEQNLNHDAMYWYRQDPGQGLRLIYYSQIVNDFQKGDIAEGYSVSREKKESFPLTVTSAQKNPTAFYLCASNPHWAGELFFGEGSRLTVL.

The chain recombines TRBV5-5 with TRBJ2-1; no clear D. Germline CDR1 is SGHKS and CDR2 is YYEKEE (reference sequence). V shed 2 bases and J shed 0 bases, with 12 bases lying between them. The CDR3 is 16 amino acids. The CDR3 is CASSLLSRSSYNEQFF. The CDR3 DNA reads as TGTGCCAGCAGCTTACTATCTAGGAGCTCCTACAATGAGCAGTTCTTC. The full variable domain, in which reference TRBV5-5 and TRBJ2-1 provide the parts outside the CDR3, is DAGVTQSPTHLIKTRGQQVTLRCSPISGHKSVSWYQQVLGQGPQFIFQYYEKEERGRGNFPDRFSARQFPNYSSELNVNALLLGDSALYLCASSLLSRSSYNEQFFGPGTRLTVL.

A few counts support this clone. The chain combines TRBV6-5 with TRBJ1-2; weak D call: TRBD1 (6 bases). Germline CDR1 MNHEY, CDR2 SVGAGI. The CDR3 runs 15 residues. Trimming cost V 0 bases and J 8 bases, with 16 bases left between them. The CDR3 spells CASSYSNRDRGGYTF. CDR3 nucleotide sequence: TGTGCCAGCAGTTACTCGAACAGGGACCGAGGGGGCTACACCTTC.

This sequence joins TRBV5-1 and TRBJ2-3, with 8 positions matching TRBD2. This CDR3 contains 15 residues. Germline CDR1 is SGHRS and CDR2 is YFSETQ. V lost 4 bases, J lost 6 bases, and 10 bases stayed unmatched. CDR3: CASSPLAGGRDTQYF. CDR3 sequence (DNA): TGCGCCAGCAGCCCCCTGGCGGGGGGCCGGGATACGCAGTATTTT. Variable domain in full (rest from reference TRBV5-1 and TRBJ2-3): KAGVTQTPRYLIKTRGQQVTLSCSPISGHRSVSWYQQTPGQGLQFLFEYFSETQRNKGNFPGRFSGRQFSNSRSEMNVSTLELGDSALYLCASSPLAGGRDTQYFGPGTRLTVL.

This chain joins TRBV19 and TRBJ1-4; D uncertain. Trimming pared 5 bases from V and 4 bases from J, leaving 11 bases between. Germline V lookup: CDR1 LNHDA, CDR2 SQIVND (reference sequence). The CDR3 runs 14 residues. The CDR3 sequence is CASSPPGRNEKLFF. CDR3 nucleotide sequence: TGTGCCAGTAGTCCCCCCGGGCGTAATGAAAAACTGTTTTTT. Filled out from reference TRBV19 and TRBJ1-4, the complete variable domain reads DGGITQSPKYLFRKEGQNVTLSCEQNLNHDAMYWYRQDPGQGLRLIYYSQIVNDFQKGDIAEGYSVSREKKESFPLTVTSAQKNPTAFYLCASSPPGRNEKLFFGSGTQLSVL.

The chain recombines TRBV5-4 with TRBJ2-5; D is uncertain. The V gene lost 4 bases and the J gene lost 7 bases, with 17 bases spanning the gap. The CDR3 is 14 residues long. Germline CDR1 reads SGHNT; CDR2 reads YYREEE (reference sequence). The CDR3: CASSTGLSEGTQYF. CDR3 sequence (DNA): TGTGCCAGCAGCACCGGGCTCTCGGAAGGGACCCAGTACTTC.